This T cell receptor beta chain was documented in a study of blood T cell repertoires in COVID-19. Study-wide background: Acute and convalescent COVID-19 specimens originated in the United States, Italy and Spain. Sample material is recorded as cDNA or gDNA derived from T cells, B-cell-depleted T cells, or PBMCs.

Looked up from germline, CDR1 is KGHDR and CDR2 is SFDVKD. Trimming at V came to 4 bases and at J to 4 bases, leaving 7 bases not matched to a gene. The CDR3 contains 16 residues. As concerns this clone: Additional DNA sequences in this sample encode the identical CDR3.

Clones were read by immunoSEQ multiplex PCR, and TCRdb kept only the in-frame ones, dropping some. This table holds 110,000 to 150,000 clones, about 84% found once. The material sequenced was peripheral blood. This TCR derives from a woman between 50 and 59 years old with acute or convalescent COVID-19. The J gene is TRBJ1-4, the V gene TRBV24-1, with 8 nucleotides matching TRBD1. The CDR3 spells CATSDPGQGGNEKLFF. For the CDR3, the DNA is TGTGCCACCAGTGACCCCGGACAGGGCGGTAATGAAAAACTGTTTTTT.